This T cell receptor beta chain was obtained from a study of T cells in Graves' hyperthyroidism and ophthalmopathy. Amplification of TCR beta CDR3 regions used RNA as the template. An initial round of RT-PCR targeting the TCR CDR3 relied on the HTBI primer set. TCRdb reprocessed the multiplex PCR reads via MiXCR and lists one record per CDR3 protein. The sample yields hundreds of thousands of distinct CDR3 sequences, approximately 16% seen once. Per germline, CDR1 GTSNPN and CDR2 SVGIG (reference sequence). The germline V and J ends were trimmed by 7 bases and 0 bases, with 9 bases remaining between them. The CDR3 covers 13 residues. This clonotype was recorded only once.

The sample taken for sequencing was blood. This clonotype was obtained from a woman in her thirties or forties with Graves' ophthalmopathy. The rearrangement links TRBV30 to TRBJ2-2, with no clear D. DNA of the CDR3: TGTGCCTTAAAGACTGCGAACACCGGGGAGCTGTTTTTT. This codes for CALKTANTGELFF.